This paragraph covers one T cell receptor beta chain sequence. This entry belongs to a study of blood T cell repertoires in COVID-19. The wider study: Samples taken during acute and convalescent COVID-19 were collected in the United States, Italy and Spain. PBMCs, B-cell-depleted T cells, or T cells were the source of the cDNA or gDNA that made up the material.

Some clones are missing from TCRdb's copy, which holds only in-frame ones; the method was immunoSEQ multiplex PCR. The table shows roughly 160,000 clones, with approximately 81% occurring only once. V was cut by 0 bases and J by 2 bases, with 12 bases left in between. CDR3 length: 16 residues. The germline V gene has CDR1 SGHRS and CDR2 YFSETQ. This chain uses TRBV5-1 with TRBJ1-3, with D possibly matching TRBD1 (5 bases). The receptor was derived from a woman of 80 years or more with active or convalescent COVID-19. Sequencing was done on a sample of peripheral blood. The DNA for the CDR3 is TGCGCCAGCAGCTTGGGAGGCAGGGTTGCTGGAAACACCATATATTTT. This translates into CASSLGGRVAGNTIYF.